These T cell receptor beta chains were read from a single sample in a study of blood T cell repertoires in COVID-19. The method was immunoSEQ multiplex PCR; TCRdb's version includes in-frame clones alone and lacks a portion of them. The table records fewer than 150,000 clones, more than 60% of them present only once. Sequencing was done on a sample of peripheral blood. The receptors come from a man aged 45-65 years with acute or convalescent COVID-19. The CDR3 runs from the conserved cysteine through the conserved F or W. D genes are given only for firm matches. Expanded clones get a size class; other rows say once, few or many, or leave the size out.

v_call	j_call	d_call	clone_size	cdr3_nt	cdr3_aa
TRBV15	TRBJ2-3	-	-	TGTGCCACCAGCAGAGAGCTAGGGGGCACAGATACGCAGTATTTT	CATSRELGGTDTQYF
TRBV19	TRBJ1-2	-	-	TGTGCCAGTAGTAATGTCGTAGGGGTAGGCTACACCTTC	CASSNVVGVGYTF
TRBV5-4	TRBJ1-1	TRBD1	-	TGTGCCAGCAGCCGGACAGGACTGAACACTGAAGCTTTCTTT	CASSRTGLNTEAFF
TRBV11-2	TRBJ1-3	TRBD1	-	TGTGCCAGCAGCACCCGCCTGGGACAGGGGTTAGACACCATATATTTT	CASSTRLGQGLDTIYF
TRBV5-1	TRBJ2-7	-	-	TGCGCCAGCAACCCGACAGGAAAATACGAGCAGTACTTC	CASNPTGKYEQYF
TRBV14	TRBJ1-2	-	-	TGTGCCAGCAGCCCGGACAGTAACTATGGCTACACCTTC	CASSPDSNYGYTF
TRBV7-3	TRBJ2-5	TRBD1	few	TGTGCCAGCAGCTACGGAACAGGGGGGATCGGAGAGACCCAGTACTTC	CASSYGTGGIGETQYF
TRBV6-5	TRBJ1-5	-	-	TGTGCCAGCGGGCCGGGATATAGCAATCAGCCCCAGCATTTT	CASGPGYSNQPQHF
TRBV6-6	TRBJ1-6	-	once	TGTGCCAGCAGTTACTCGGGGGAGGACTCACCCCTCCACTTT	CASSYSGEDSPLHF
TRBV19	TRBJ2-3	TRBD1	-	TGTGCCAGTAGTATGGGGACAGGGGGGACAGATACGCAGTATTTT	CASSMGTGGTDTQYF
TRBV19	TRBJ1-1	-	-	TGTGCCAGTAGCCGACAGGACACTGAAGCTTTCTTT	CASSRQDTEAFF
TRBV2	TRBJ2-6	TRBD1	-	TGTGCCAGCCGGACAGGGCCTGGGGCCAACGTCCTGACTTTC	CASRTGPGANVLTF
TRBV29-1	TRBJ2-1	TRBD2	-	TGCAGCGGGTCTCTCGCGGGAGGAATCAATGAGCAGTTCTTC	CSGSLAGGINEQFF
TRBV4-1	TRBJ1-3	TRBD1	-	TGCGCCAGCGGGACAGGCGGAAACACCATATATTTT	CASGTGGNTIYF
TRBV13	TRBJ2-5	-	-	TGTGCCAGCAGCCTCGGGAGCCAAGAGACCCAGTACTTC	CASSLGSQETQYF
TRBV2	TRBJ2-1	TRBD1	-	TGTGCCAGCAGGCCAAGCCCAGCCGGGACAGGGGCCGGGACAGGGACCTACAATGAGCAGTTCTTC	CASRPSPAGTGAGTGTYNEQFF
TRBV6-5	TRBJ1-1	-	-	TGTGCCAGCAGTTACTACGCCTCACGTGAGGAAGCTTTCTTT	CASSYYASREEAFF
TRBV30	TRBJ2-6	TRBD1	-	TGTGCCCGCGATGGATCTCCGGGACAGGGACGATCTGGGGCCAACGTCCTGACTTTC	CARDGSPGQGRSGANVLTF
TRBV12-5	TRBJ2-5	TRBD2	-	TGTGCTAGTGGTTACCTCGAGGGGACTAGCGGGAGGGCGGTGGAGACCCAGTACTTC	CASGYLEGTSGRAVETQYF
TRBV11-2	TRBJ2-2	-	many	TGTGCCAGCAGCTTAAAGGGTAGGGGGAACACCGGGGAGCTGTTTTTT	CASSLKGRGNTGELFF
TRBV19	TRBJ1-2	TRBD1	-	TGTGCCAGTAGTATCCGGGGACAGGGAGGCGGCTACACCTTC	CASSIRGQGGGYTF
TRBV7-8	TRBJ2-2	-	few	TGTGCCAGCAGCTTAGTGTCCAGGGTCGGCACCGGGGAGCTGTTTTTT	CASSLVSRVGTGELFF
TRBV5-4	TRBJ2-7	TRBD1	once	TGTGCCAGCAGCTTTACCGGACAGGGGGCAAAGGAGCAGTACTTC	CASSFTGQGAKEQYF
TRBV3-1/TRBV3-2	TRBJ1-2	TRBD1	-	TGTGCCAGCAGCCAATCAGGGGGATTGGGCTACACCTTC	CASSQSGGLGYTF